This TCR beta chain stems from a study of cytomegalovirus exposure and HLA in healthy donors. Notes on the study in general: Differences between HLA loci emerged in a later analysis of TCR association rates, with DRB1 most and HLA-C fewest. Only CMV serostatus was available as immune exposure information. Most TCR sequences were uncommon, yet certain public TCRs appeared in many donors. In a later analysis, HLA-associated beta chains showed higher expansion and lower generation probabilities than comparable chains.

About this clone: Its antigen is as yet unknown.

This PCR relied on a set of 60 Vbeta primers and 13 Jbeta primers. The data were produced by immunoSEQ multiplex PCR, yet TCRdb's version contains in-frame clones alone and is incomplete. This table holds more than 50,000 clones, 70% found once. The sequence was collected from a woman in her fifties or sixties in good health and CMV-seropositive. Sequencing was carried out using PBMCs.

CDR3 coding DNA: TGTGCCAGCAGTTTCTTAGGACAGGCCCAGGAGACCCAGTACTTC. Translating gives CASSFLGQAQETQYF. The chain couples TRBV27 to TRBJ2-5; 7 positions match TRBD1. Per germline, CDR1 MNHEY and CDR2 SMNVEV (reference sequence). V shed 3 bases and J 5 bases; nucleotides not matched to a gene: 9. This CDR3 has 15 residues.